This is a list of T cell receptor beta chains from one sample in a study of cytotoxic CD8 clonotypes in ibrutinib-treated CLL. Measured with immunoSEQ multiplex PCR; TCRdb has only the in-frame clones, and not every one. The data contain about 25,000 clones, almost 85% of them singletons. The material was PBMCs, obtained after 24 months of ibrutinib treatment. Source of these receptors: a human donor with chronic lymphocytic leukemia. Each CDR3 is given with its conserved first and last residue.

j_call v_call cdr3_aa
TRBJ2-3 TRBV25-1 CASSVGRQGTDTQYF
TRBJ2-5 TRBV6-5 CASSYSTGAKTQYF
TRBJ1-5 TRBV6-1 CASSAHSSFNQPQHF
TRBJ1-3 TRBV6-5 CASKRKTGGGNTIYF
TRBJ2-1 TRBV29-1 CSVVRGGSLNEQFF
TRBJ1-2 TRBV4-1 CASSQEEGYNYGYTF
TRBJ1-3 TRBV6-1 CASSEHLSGNTIYF
TRBJ2-7 TRBV4-2 CASSQDEMRGDRAYEQYF
TRBJ1-1 TRBV6-1 CASKYDPGANTEAFF
TRBJ1-2 TRBV4-1 CASSQEGAGTGIGYTF
TRBJ2-1 TRBV18 CASSPPLVEQFF
TRBJ1-5 TRBV19 CASSGTGGYQPQHF
TRBJ1-5 TRBV18 CASSQESTVYQPQHF
TRBJ2-7 TRBV5-1 CASSFGLAGGIDEQYF
TRBJ1-1 TRBV10-3 CAIAARGTEAFF
TRBJ1-5 TRBV5-1 CASSLGGDRSNQPQHF
TRBJ2-1 TRBV27 CASSIIGNEQFF
TRBJ1-6 TRBV9 CASSVERLGVNSPLHF
TRBJ2-7 TRBV11-2 CASSLGSGGAKSYEQYF
TRBJ1-5 TRBV2 CASSGSGRNQPQHF
TRBJ2-1 TRBV4-1 CASSLGLSSYNEQFF
TRBJ1-2 TRBV11-3 CASSPQRESGGGGYTF
TRBJ1-5 TRBV5-5 CASSSGQGDQPQHF
TRBJ1-1 TRBV7-9 CASSLSVEAFF
TRBJ1-5 TRBV7-8 CASSSHPLSYSNQPQHF
TRBJ2-2 TRBV10-3 CAITSGGTGELFF
TRBJ2-3 TRBV10-3 CAISERTPRGGSYF
TRBJ2-3 TRBV7-7 CASSLARASGGPGDTQYF
TRBJ2-7 TRBV6-5 CASSYSGARYEQYF
TRBJ1-6 TRBV2 CASTFLGEQSGRNFNSPLHF